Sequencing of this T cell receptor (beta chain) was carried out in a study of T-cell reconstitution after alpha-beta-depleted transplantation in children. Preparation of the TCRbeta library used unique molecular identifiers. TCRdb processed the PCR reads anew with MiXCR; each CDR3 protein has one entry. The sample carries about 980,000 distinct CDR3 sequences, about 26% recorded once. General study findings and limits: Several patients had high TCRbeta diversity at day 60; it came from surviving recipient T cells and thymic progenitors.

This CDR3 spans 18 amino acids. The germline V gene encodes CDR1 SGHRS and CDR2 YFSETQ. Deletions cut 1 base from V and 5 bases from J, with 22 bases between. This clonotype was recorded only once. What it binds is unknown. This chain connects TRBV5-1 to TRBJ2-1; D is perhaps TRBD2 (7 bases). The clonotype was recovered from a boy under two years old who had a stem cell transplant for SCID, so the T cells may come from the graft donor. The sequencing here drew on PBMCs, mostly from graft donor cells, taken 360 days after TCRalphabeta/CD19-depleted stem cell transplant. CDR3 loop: CASSLSIGGWDYNNEQFF. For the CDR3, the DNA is TGCGCCAGCAGCTTGTCAATAGGGGGATGGGACTACAACAATGAGCAGTTCTTC.